This TCR beta chain came from a study of blood T cells in healthy people across ages. Points from the study as a whole: Expanded clonotype shifts may have been confounded, as the donors had an unknown CMV status. TCR beta diversity per million T cells fell roughly linearly with age.

CDR3 size: 11 residues. Looked up from germline, CDR1 is SNHLY and CDR2 is FYNNEI. Trimming stripped 6 bases from V and 8 bases from J, with 10 bases between. This clonotype was detected only once. Its antigen is not known. A J-beta primer mix and a sample-barcoded 5' primer were used in a second PCR of about 7 to 12 cycles. TCRdb ran MiXCR on the 5' RACE reads and lists one entry per CDR3 protein. Here the sample spans some 850,000 distinct CDR3 sequences, around a quarter being singletons. These data also formed part of another study, on T cells of mothers and their children.

This chain connects TRBV2 to TRBJ1-1; D uncertain. This sequence was found in a boy younger than 18 in good health. Source material: blood. This chain's CDR3 is CASRRLPEAFF. The CDR3 DNA reads TGTGCCAGCAGGAGGCTCCCAGAAGCTTTCTTT.